A single sample gave rise to the 16 T cell receptor beta chains below, sequenced in a study of T cell repertoires in cytomegalovirus infection. TCRdb used MiXCR to reprocess the reads, holding one entry per CDR3 protein. In the table there are roughly 220,000 distinct CDR3 sequences, roughly 34% of which are singletons. The antigens for these receptors are not known. This material consisted of CD8+ T cells from cultured PBMCs, taken from culture after CMV antigen stimulation. The receptors originated from a human donor in good health (CMV status not recorded). Some clones in this sample may be carry-over from other donors' samples.

The chain combines TRBV11-2 with TRBJ2-7, with 12 nucleotides matching TRBD1. V lost 1 base, J lost 5 bases, and 18 bases stayed unmatched. CDR3 size: 20 residues. Germline lookup yields CDR1 SGHAT and CDR2 FQNNGV. Here the CDR3 reads CASSLVGFGDGTGGGNEQYF. The CDR3 DNA reads as TGTGCCAGCAGCTTAGTTGGATTTGGAGACGGGACAGGGGGCGGGAACGAGCAGTACTTC.

V is TRBV11-2 and J is TRBJ2-7, with D tentatively TRBD2 (6 bases). The germline V and J ends were trimmed by 6 bases and 2 bases, with 8 bases remaining between them. CDR3 length equals 12 residues. In germline, CDR1 is SGHAT, CDR2 FQNNGV. The DNA for the CDR3 is TGTGCCAGCAGGGCGGGACCCTACGAGCAGTACTTC. This sequence encodes CASRAGPYEQYF. Together with reference TRBV11-2 and TRBJ2-7, the CDR3 gives the full variable domain: EAGVAQSPRYKIIEKRQSVAFWCNPISGHATLYWYQQILGQGPKLLIQFQNNGVVDDSQLPKDRFSAERLKGVDSTLKIQPAKLEDSAVYLCASRAGPYEQYFGPGTRLTVT.

The J gene is TRBJ1-2, the V gene TRBV6-1; D perhaps matches TRBD1 (6 bases). Per germline, CDR1 MNHNS and CDR2 SASEGT. V was cut by 5 bases and J by 1 base, with 14 bases left in between. CDR3 length: 15 amino acids. CDR3 sequence reads: CASSFLDSFNYGYTF. CDR3 DNA: TGTGCCAGCAGTTTCTTGGACAGTTTTAACTATGGCTACACCTTC.

This chain joins TRBV7-8 and TRBJ2-5; 13 bases align to TRBD2. Germline V gene data show CDR1 as SGHVS and CDR2 as FQNEAQ. The junction had 5 bases not matched to a gene; V was cut back by 5 bases and J by 2 bases. The CDR3 has 16 residues. CDR3 DNA sequence: TGTGCCAGCAGCCCGGGACTAGCGGGGACGCAAGAGACCCAGTACTTC. Translating it yields CASSPGLAGTQETQYF.

The chain uses TRBV6-5 and TRBJ2-7; 7 bases are a match to TRBD2. This CDR3 is 12 amino acids long. V lost 2 bases to trimming and J lost 6 bases; unmatched junction nucleotides: 1. Germline values: CDR1 MNHEY, CDR2 SVGAGI. The CDR3, as DNA: TGTGCCAGCAGTTACGGCGGGAGCGAGCAGTACTTC. This sequence encodes CASSYGGSEQYF.

This clonotype was recorded a few times. The chain links TRBV20-1 to TRBJ1-5; 7 bases line up with TRBD1. CDR3 length equals 17 residues. With 0 bases clipped from V and 2 bases from J, the junction kept 10 bases outside the gene matches. Germline V gene data show CDR1 as DFQATT and CDR2 as SNEGSKA (reference sequence). CDR3 sequence: CSARESNRGFGNQPQHF. The CDR3 nucleotides are TGCAGTGCTAGAGAATCGAACAGGGGATTCGGCAATCAGCCCCAGCATTTT.

Only a few counts were recorded for this clonotype. The chain joins TRBV12-5 to TRBJ2-5, with D possibly called TRBD1 or TRBD2 (5 bases each). The ends were cut back, 6 bases at V and 5 bases at J, with 13 bases in the middle. This CDR3 comprises 13 residues. Looked up from germline, CDR1 is LGHNT and CDR2 is FRNRAP. The CDR3 sequence: CASGAGTPETQYF. The DNA of the CDR3 is TGTGCTAGTGGCGCCGGGACCCCCGAGACCCAGTACTTC.

The chain recombines TRBV9 with TRBJ1-5, with a tentative D call TRBD1 (6 bases). Germline CDR1 SGDLS, CDR2 YYNGEE. There are 15 residues in the CDR3. V was pared by 3 bases and J by 0 bases, with 10 bases between. The CDR3 DNA reads as TGTGCCAGCAGCGCTACAGGGAATAGCAATCAGCCCCAGCATTTT. Translating it yields CASSATGNSNQPQHF.

J is TRBJ2-5 and V is TRBV5-1; D unclear. Germline CDR1 reads SGHRS; CDR2 reads YFSETQ. The CDR3 extends over 12 amino acids. V lost 6 bases and J lost 1, with 7 bases in between. The CDR3 coding sequence is TGCGCCAGCAAGAACGGCCAAGAGACCCAGTACTTC. Translated, it gives CASKNGQETQYF.

This clonotype was seen a handful of times. CDR3 amino acids: CASSSPDRGRDEQYF. DNA of the CDR3: TGTGCCAGCAGCTCACCGGACAGGGGGCGCGACGAGCAGTACTTC. The rearrangement links TRBV7-6 to TRBJ2-7; 11 bases match TRBD1. CDR3 length: 15 residues. V gave up 4 bases and J gave up 5 bases; unmatched junction bases: 7. The germline V gene encodes CDR1 SGHVS and CDR2 FNYEAQ.

This clonotype has a handful of counts. This chain connects TRBV7-2 to TRBJ2-7, with a tentative D call TRBD2 (6 bases). The CDR3 runs 14 residues. Germline lookup yields CDR1 SGHTA and CDR2 FQGNSA. Trimming pared 2 bases from V and 3 bases from J, leaving 11 bases between. Here the CDR3 reads CASSLTGGGYEQYF. The CDR3 DNA reads TGTGCCAGCAGCTTAACCGGGGGTGGCTACGAGCAGTACTTC.

This clonotype was recorded a few times. The J gene is TRBJ2-1, the V gene TRBV7-8; no firm D call. Trimming took off 0 bases at V and 2 bases at J, with 11 bases between the two ends. Germline assignment: CDR1 SGHVS and CDR2 FQNEAQ. This CDR3 is 16 amino acids long. CDR3 amino acids: CASSLAAATTYNEQFF. The CDR3 DNA follows: TGTGCCAGCAGCTTAGCGGCCGCGACAACCTACAATGAGCAGTTCTTC.

The rearrangement links TRBV14 to TRBJ2-2; 9 bases align to TRBD2. There are 16 residues in the CDR3. V was pared by 10 bases and J by 6 bases, with 15 bases of the junction left unmatched. Germline CDR1 SGHDN, CDR2 FVKESK. CDR3 loop: CATASKASGVSGELFF. CDR3 bases: TGTGCCACCGCATCTAAGGCTAGCGGGGTATCCGGGGAGCTGTTTTTT.

The V call is TRBV12-3 or TRBV12-4, the J call TRBJ1-1; D not resolved. The ends were cut back, 7 bases at V and 3 bases at J, with 9 bases in the middle. The CDR3 contains 12 residues. CDR3 sequence (DNA): TGTGCCAGCACCTTAGGACACACTGAAGCTTTCTTT. Protein sequence: CASTLGHTEAFF.

The chain links TRBV30 to TRBJ2-1, with D hard to call. Per the germline V gene, CDR1 is GTSNPN and CDR2 is SVGIG (reference sequence). CDR3 size: 13 residues. The germline V and J ends were trimmed by 1 base and 4 bases, with 8 bases remaining between them. DNA for the CDR3: TGTGCCTGGAGTGAGACTCTTTACAATGAGCAGTTCTTC. Translating it yields CAWSETLYNEQFF.

The gene calls are TRBV7-6 and TRBJ2-1; the match to TRBD2 covers 10 bases. The CDR3 consists of 17 residues. Germline trimming cut 5 bases from V and 4 bases from J; bases unmatched to any gene: 11. Germline loops: CDR1 SGHVS, CDR2 FNYEAQ. CDR3 sequence (DNA): TGTGCCAGCAGCCCTCGCCTAGCGGGAGCAGGGTACAATGAGCAGTTCTTC. It codes for CASSPRLAGAGYNEQFF.